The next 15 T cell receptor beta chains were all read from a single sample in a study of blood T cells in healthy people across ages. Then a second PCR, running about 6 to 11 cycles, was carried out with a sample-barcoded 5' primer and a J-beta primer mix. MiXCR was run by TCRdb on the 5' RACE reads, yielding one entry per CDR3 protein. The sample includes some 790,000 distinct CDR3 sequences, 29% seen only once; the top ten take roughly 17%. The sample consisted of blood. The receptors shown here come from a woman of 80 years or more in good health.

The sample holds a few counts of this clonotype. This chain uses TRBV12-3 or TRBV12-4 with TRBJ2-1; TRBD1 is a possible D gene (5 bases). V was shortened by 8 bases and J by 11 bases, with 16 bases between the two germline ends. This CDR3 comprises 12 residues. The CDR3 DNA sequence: TGTGCCAGCGGGAAAACAGGTTTGAAGCAGTTCTTC. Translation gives CASGKTGLKQFF.

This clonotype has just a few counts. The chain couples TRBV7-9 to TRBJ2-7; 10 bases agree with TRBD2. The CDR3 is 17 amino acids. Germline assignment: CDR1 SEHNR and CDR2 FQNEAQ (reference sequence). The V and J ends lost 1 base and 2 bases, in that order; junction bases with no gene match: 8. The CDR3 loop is CASSLGIGTSETYEQYF. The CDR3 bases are TGTGCCAGCAGCTTAGGGATAGGGACTAGCGAAACCTACGAGCAGTACTTC.

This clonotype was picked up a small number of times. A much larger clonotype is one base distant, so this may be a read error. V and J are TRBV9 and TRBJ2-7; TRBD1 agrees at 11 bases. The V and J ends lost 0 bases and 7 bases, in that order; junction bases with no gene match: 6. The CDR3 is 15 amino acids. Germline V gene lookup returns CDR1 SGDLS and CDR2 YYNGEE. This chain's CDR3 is CASSVGDRGYNEQYF. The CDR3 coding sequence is TGTGCCAGCAGCGTAGGGGACAGGGGGTACAATGAGCAGTACTTC.

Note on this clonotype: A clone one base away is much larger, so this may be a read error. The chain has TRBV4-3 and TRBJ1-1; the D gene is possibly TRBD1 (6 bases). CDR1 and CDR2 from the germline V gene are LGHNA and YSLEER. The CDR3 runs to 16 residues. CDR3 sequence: CPSSGQSGRSNTEAFF. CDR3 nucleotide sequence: TGCCCCAGCAGCGGACAGTCGGGACGTTCGAACACTGAAGCTTTCTTT.

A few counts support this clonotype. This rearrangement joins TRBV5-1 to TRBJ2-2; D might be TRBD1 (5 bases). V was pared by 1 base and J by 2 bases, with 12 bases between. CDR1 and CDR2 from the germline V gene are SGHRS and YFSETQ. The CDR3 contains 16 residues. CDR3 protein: CASSLRARDNTGELFF. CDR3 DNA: TGCGCCAGCAGCTTGAGGGCCAGGGATAACACCGGGGAGCTGTTTTTT.

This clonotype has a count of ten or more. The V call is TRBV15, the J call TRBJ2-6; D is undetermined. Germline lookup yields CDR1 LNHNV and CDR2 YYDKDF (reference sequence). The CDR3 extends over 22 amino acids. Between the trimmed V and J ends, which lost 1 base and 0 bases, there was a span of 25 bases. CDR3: CATSRAQIRYRSVGSGANVLTF. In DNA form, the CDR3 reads TGTGCCACCAGCAGAGCACAGATTCGGTACCGGTCGGTCGGCTCTGGGGCCAACGTCCTGACTTTC.

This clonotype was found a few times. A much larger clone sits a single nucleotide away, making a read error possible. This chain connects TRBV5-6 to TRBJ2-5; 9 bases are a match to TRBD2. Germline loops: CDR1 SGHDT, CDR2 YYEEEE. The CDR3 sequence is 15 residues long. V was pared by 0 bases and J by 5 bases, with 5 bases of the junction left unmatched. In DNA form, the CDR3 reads TGTGCCAGCAGCTTGGGAGCGGGGGGCAGGGAGACCCAGTACTTC. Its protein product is CASSLGAGGRETQYF.

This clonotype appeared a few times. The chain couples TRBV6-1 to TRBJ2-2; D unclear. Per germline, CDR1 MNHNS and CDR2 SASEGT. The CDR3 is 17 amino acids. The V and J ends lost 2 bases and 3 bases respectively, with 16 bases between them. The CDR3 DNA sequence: TGTGCCAGCAGTGAAAACTTAGACGGGTTATACACCGGGGAGCTGTTTTTT. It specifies CASSENLDGLYTGELFF.

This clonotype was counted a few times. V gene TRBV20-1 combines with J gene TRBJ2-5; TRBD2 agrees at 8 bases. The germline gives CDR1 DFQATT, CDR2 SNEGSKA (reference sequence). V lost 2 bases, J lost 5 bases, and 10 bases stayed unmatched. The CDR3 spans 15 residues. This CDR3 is CSARTPGGGPETQYF. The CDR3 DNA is TGCAGTGCTAGAACCCCCGGGGGGGGGCCCGAGACCCAGTACTTC.

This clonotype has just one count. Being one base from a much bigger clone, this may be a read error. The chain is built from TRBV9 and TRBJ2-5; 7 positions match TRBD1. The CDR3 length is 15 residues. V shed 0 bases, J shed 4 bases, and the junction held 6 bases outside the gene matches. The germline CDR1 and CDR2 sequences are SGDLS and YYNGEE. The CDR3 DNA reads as TGTGCCAGCAGCGTAGGGTGGCCAGGGGGAGAGACCCAGTACTTC. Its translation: CASSVGWPGGETQYF.

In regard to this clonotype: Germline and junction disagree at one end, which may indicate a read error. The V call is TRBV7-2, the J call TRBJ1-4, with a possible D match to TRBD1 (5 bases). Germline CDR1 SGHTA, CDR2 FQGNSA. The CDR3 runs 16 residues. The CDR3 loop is CASSLAAGRTNEKPFF. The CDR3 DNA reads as TGTGCCAGCAGCTTAGCGGCGGGGCGAACTAATGAAAAACCGTTTTTT.

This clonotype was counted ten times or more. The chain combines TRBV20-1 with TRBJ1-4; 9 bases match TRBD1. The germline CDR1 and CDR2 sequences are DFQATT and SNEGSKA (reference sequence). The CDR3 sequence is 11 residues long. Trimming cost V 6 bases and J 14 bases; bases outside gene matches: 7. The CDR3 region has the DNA TGCAGTGCGGCGGACAGGGGACGCCTGTTTTTT. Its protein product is CSAADRGRLFF.

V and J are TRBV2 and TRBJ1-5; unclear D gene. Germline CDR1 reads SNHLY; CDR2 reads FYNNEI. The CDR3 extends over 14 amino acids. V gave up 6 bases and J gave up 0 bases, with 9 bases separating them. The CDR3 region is CASREQYSNQPQHF. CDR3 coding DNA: TGTGCCAGCAGAGAGCAATATAGCAATCAGCCCCAGCATTTT.

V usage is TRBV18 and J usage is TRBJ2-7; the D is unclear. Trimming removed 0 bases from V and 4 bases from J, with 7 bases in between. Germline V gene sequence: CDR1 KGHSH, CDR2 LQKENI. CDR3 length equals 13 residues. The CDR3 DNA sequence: TGTGCCAGCTCACCACCGATCAGTTACGAGCAGTACTTC. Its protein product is CASSPPISYEQYF.

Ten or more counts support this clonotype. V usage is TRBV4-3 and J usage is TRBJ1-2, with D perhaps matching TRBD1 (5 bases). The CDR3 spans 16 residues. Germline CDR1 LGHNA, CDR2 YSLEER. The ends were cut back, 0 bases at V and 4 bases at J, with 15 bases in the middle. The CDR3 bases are TGCGCCAGCAGCCAAGAAAGTACGGGGGACCGCTATGGCTACACCTTC. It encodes CASSQESTGDRYGYTF.